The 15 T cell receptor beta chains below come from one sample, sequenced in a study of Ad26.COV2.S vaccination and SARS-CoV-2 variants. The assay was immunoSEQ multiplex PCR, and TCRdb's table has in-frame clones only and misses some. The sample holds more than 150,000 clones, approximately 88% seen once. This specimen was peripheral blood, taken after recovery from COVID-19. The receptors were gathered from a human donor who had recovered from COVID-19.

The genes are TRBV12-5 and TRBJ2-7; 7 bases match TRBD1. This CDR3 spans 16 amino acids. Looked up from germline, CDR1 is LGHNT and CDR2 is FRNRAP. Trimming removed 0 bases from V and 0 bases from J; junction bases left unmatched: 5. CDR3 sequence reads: CASGLVVGQDSYEQYF. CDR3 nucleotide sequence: TGTGCTAGTGGTTTGGTGGTCGGACAGGACTCCTACGAGCAGTACTTC.

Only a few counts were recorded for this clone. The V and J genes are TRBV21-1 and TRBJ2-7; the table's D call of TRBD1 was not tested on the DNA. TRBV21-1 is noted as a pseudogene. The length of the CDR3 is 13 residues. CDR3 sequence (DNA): TGTGCCAGCAGCGCAGGGGAACGAAACGAGCAGTACTTC. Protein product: CASSAGERNEQYF.

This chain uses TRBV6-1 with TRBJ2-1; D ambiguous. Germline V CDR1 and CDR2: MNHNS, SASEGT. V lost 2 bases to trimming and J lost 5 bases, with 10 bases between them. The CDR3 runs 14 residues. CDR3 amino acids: CASSEWSRNNEQFF. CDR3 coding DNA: TGTGCCAGCAGTGAATGGTCCCGCAACAATGAGCAGTTCTTC.

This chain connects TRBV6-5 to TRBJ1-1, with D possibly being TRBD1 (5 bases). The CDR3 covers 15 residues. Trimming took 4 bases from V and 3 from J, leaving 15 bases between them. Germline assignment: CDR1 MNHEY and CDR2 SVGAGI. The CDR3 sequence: CASSSPSSGHTEAFF. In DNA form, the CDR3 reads TGTGCCAGCAGTTCCCCCTCCTCAGGGCACACTGAAGCTTTCTTT.

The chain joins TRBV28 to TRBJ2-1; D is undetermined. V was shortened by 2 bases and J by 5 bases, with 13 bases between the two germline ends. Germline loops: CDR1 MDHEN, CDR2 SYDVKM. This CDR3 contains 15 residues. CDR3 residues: CASSLLGNKDNEQFF. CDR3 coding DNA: TGTGCCAGCAGTTTACTGGGAAACAAGGACAATGAGCAGTTCTTC.

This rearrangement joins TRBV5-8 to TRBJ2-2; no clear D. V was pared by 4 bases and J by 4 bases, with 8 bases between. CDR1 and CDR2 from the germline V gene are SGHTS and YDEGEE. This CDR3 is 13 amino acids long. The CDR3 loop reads CASSPYGTGELFF. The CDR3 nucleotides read TGTGCCAGCAGCCCCTATGGCACCGGGGAGCTGTTTTTT. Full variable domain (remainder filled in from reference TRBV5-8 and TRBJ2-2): EAGVTQSPTHLIKTRGQQATLRCSPISGHTSVYWYQQALGLGLQFLLWYDEGEERNRGNFPPRFSGRQFPNYSSELNVNALELEDSALYLCASSPYGTGELFFGEGSRLTVL.

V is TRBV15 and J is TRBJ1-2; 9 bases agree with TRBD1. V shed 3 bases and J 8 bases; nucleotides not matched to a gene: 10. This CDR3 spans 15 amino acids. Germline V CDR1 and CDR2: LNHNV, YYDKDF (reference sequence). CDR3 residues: CATSSILLTGGGYTF. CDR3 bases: TGTGCCACCAGCAGTATATTGCTAACAGGGGGCGGCTACACCTTC.

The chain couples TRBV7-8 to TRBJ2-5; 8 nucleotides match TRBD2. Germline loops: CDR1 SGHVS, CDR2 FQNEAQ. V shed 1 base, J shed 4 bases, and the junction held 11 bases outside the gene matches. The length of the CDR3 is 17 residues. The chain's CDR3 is CASSLGPGGPGLETQYF. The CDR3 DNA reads TGTGCCAGCAGCTTAGGTCCGGGAGGGCCCGGGTTAGAGACCCAGTACTTC.

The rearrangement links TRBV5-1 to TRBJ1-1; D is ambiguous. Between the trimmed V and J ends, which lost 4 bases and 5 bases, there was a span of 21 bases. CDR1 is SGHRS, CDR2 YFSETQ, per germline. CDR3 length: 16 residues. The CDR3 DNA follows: TGCGCCAGCAGCAAGAAAGGAAAGGTGTTAGGGACTGAAGCTTTCTTT. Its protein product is CASSKKGKVLGTEAFF.

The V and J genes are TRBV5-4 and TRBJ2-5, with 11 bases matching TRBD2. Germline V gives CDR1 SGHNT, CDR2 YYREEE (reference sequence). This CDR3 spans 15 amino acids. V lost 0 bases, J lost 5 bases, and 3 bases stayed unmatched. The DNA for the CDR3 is TGTGCCAGCAGCTTGGGTTCTAGCGGGGGGGAGACCCAGTACTTC. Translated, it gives CASSLGSSGGETQYF. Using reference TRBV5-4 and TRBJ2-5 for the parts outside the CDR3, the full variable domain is ETGVTQSPTHLIKTRGQQVTLRCSSQSGHNTVSWYQQALGQGPQFIFQYYREEENGRGNFPPRFSGLQFPNYSSELNVNALELDDSALYLCASSLGSSGGETQYFGPGTRLLVL.

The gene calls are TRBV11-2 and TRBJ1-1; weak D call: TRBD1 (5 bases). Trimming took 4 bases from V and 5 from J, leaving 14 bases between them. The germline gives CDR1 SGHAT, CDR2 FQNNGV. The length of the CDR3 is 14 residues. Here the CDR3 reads CASSSVRENTEAFF. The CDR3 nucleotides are TGTGCCAGCAGCTCGGTCAGGGAGAATACTGAAGCTTTCTTT.

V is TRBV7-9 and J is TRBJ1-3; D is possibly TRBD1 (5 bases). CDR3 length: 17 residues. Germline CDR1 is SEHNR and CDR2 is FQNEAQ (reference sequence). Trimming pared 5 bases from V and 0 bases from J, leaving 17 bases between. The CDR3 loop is CASSPGTYSNSGNTIYF. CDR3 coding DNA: TGTGCCAGCAGCCCGGGGACCTACAGTAACTCTGGAAACACCATATATTTT.

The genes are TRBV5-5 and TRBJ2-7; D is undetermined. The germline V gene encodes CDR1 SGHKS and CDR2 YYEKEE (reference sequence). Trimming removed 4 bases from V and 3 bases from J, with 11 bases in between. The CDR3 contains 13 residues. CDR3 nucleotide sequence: TGTGCCAGCAGCATCGGGCTAAACTACGAGCAGTACTTC. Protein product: CASSIGLNYEQYF.

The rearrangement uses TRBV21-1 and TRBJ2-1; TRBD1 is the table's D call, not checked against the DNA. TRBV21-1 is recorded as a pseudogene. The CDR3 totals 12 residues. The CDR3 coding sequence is TGTGCCGGGGACAGGCTAGACAATGAGCAGTTCTTC. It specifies CAGDRLDNEQFF.

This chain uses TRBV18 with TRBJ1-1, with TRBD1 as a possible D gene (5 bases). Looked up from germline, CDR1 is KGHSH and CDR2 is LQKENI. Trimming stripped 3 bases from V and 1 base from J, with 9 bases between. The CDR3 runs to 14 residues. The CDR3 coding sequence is TGTGCCAGCTCACCGGGACGAACGAACACTGAAGCTTTCTTT. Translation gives CASSPGRTNTEAFF.